This paragraph covers one TCR beta chain sequence. The antigen is not known. The time point was: new active TB diagnosis, blood taken before or within 7 days of starting treatment. Only in-frame clones appear in the TCRdb table, and some are missing; sequencing was by immunoSEQ multiplex PCR. This repertoire shows 20,000 to 25,000 clones, 70% to 85% found once; its top ten account for more than 12%. This sample was taken from a study of T cells in tuberculosis. Study-level background: The T cells targeted glucose monomycolate, a mycobacterial lipid, via CD1B. IGRA-negative adolescents, IGRA-positive adolescents with latent tuberculosis and adults with active tuberculosis formed this South African cohort.

Study findings and constraints: Active tuberculosis cases were adults; controls were adolescents. Classification accuracy was approximately 85% (AUROC over 0.85) with the GMM-specific repertoire.

This receptor was obtained from an adult with tuberculosis. The sample was PBMCs, taken at tuberculosis diagnosis.

Here the CDR3 reads CASSFGTFSPLHF. For the CDR3, the DNA is TGCGCCAGCAGCTTTGGGACATTCTCACCCCTCCACTTT. The rearrangement joins TRBV5-1 to TRBJ1-6; possible D gene TRBD1, 6 bases. Trimming took off 2 bases at V and 10 bases at J, with 10 bases between the two ends. The germline V gene encodes CDR1 SGHRS and CDR2 YFSETQ. The CDR3 totals 13 residues.